This T cell receptor (beta chain) was sequenced for a study of PD-L1 blockade in urothelial cancer. This clone is categorized as medium-sized. Time point described: pretreatment peripheral blood. Method: immunoSEQ multiplex PCR; TCRdb's copy keeps in-frame clones and lacks some. The table lists 60,000 to 75,000 clones, 80% to 85% of them singletons, with around a tenth in the top ten. Germline-derived CDR1 and CDR2 are SGHDN and FVKESK. The CDR3 length is 15 residues. V was pared by 6 bases and J by 4 bases, with 9 bases of the junction left unmatched. The clonotype originates from a woman aged 70-85 years with urothelial cancer. The rearrangement links TRBV14 to TRBJ1-2, with TRBD1 matching 9 bases. The sequencing here drew on PBMCs, taken around atezolizumab (anti-PD-L1) treatment. The DNA of the CDR3 is TGTGCCAGCAGGAGCGGGACAGGGCACTCCTATGGCTACACCTTC. This gives the protein CASRSGTGHSYGYTF.